The clone carrying this TCR beta chain was observed a few times. Its antigen is unknown. This sample was included in a study of shared clonotypes between healthy human individuals. The overall study: The study enrolled a couple of women and a few men aged 18 to 49.

The V end lost 0 bases, the J end lost 3 bases, and 14 bases lay between the germline ends. This CDR3 has 16 residues. The germline gives CDR1 SGHNT, CDR2 YYREEE (reference sequence). Notes on the study in general: For naive CD4 cells, 5% to 6.5% of clonotypes were shared across a handful of donors.

Assay: immunoSEQ multiplex PCR; the TCRdb copy retains only in-frame clones and omits some. There are 330,000 or so clones in the sample; over 70% occur only once, and more than 9% lies in the top ten. The study enrolled healthy HIV-negative adults without recent acute infections or vaccinations as donors. The sequence was collected from a man between 25 and 39 years old in good health. The chain is built from TRBV5-4 and TRBJ2-3, with D possibly TRBD1 on 5 matching bases. The sequenced sample consisted of memory CD4+ T cells sorted from blood. The subset: CD45RA-negative fraction. The DNA for the CDR3 is TGTGCCAGCAGCTTGGGCCGAAATAAGGGGACAGATACGCAGTATTTT. This encodes CASSLGRNKGTDTQYF.